Following are 13 T cell receptor beta chains from one sample sequenced in a study of T cells in Graves' hyperthyroidism and ophthalmopathy. Authors of the study amplified TCR beta CDR3 regions from RNA transcripts. First-round RT-PCR with HTBI primers amplified the TCR CDR3 region. Each CDR3 protein is one row after TCRdb ran MiXCR on the multiplex PCR reads. The profile shows around 300,000 distinct CDR3 sequences, 13% to 15% of them singletons. Sequenced sample: blood. The source is a woman aged 45-59 years with Graves' hyperthyroidism that later progressed to Graves' ophthalmopathy.

This clonotype has at least ten counts. V usage is TRBV6-1 and J usage is TRBJ1-1; TRBD1 might be the D (6 bases). V lost 5 bases and J 5 bases, leaving 18 bases between the germline ends. Germline V gene sequence: CDR1 MNHNS, CDR2 SASEGT. The CDR3 spans 15 residues. In DNA, the CDR3 is TGTGCCAGCAGTCCGAATATACAGGGATCGACTGAAGCTTTCTTT. Protein product: CASSPNIQGSTEAFF.

This clonotype has only a few counts. The V and J genes are TRBV28 and TRBJ2-7; D unclear. The CDR3 has 16 residues. V lost 7 bases, J lost 9 bases, and 28 bases lay in between. CDR1 and CDR2 (germline): MDHEN, SYDVKM. CDR3 amino acids: CASTPLPPRPNLGQYF. CDR3 DNA sequence: TGTGCCAGCACTCCTCTACCCCCCAGGCCGAATCTCGGGCAGTACTTC. Combining the CDR3 with reference TRBV28 and TRBJ2-7 gives the whole variable domain DVKVTQSSRYLVKRTGEKVFLECVQDMDHENMFWYRQDPGLGLRLIYFSYDVKMKEKGDIPEGYSVSREKKERFSLILESASTNQTSMYLCASTPLPPRPNLGQYFGPGTRLTVT.

There are many counts of this clonotype. Written as DNA, the CDR3 is TGTGCCAGCAGTGAAGAGGGCACAGATACGCAGTATTTT. It encodes CASSEEGTDTQYF. This rearrangement joins TRBV2 to TRBJ2-3; D gene ambiguous. This CDR3 contains 13 residues. CDR1 SNHLY and CDR2 FYNNEI come from the germline V gene. Trimming stripped 1 base from V and 1 base from J, with 3 bases between.

The chain links TRBV25-1 to TRBJ1-2, with 7 bases lining up with TRBD1. In germline, CDR1 is MGHDK, CDR2 SYGVNS. Losses at the gene ends were 6 bases for V and 2 bases for J; bases not matched to a gene: 9. The CDR3 is 15 amino acids. The CDR3 DNA reads as TGTGCCAGCAGACCGCGACAGGGTTTAAACTATGGCTACACCTTC. Translated, it gives CASRPRQGLNYGYTF.

This chain links TRBV27 with TRBJ2-1; 7 nucleotides match TRBD2. The J segment lost 3 bases and the V segment lost 10 bases, leaving 9 bases of the junction unmatched. Germline-derived CDR1 and CDR2 are MNHEY and SMNVEV (reference sequence). The CDR3 is 14 amino acids. CDR3 sequence: CAISNSGLYNEQFF. The CDR3 DNA sequence: TGTGCCATATCAAATAGCGGGCTCTACAATGAGCAGTTCTTC.

V gene TRBV24-1 combines with J gene TRBJ1-1; 9 positions agree with TRBD1. The trim removed 7 bases at V and 4 bases at J, leaving 3 bases unmatched. CDR1 is KGHDR, CDR2 SFDVKD, per germline. The CDR3 totals 13 residues. The CDR3 reads CATSGTGSTEAFF. The CDR3 nucleotides read TGTGCCACCAGCGGGACAGGGAGCACTGAAGCTTTCTTT.

This clonotype was detected many times. The chain employs TRBV18 and TRBJ2-3; possible D gene TRBD2, 6 bases. The CDR3 sequence is 17 residues long. V gave up 3 bases and J gave up 2 bases, with 18 bases separating them. The V gene's germline CDR1 is KGHSH and CDR2 LQKENI. The DNA for the CDR3 is TGTGCCAGCTCACCCGGTCGGGACTTGATGCACACAGATACGCAGTATTTT. Protein: CASSPGRDLMHTDTQYF.

In its sample, this clonotype was seen many times. This chain uses TRBV24-1 with TRBJ2-5; no definite D call. The CDR3 is 12 residues long. V shed 4 bases and J shed 2 bases, with 4 bases lying between them. Germline-derived CDR1 and CDR2 are KGHDR and SFDVKD. The CDR3, as DNA: TGTGCCACCAGTGAAAGTCAAGAGACCCAGTACTTC. Encoded protein: CATSESQETQYF.

This clonotype was counted ten times or more. The rearrangement links TRBV6-1 to TRBJ1-2; D gene unclear. CDR3 length: 13 residues. The germline V gene has CDR1 MNHNS and CDR2 SASEGT. With 3 bases removed from V and 4 bases from J, the gap between germline ends came to 9 bases. In nucleotides, the CDR3 is TGTGCCAGCAGTGATCCGTCCTCCTATGGCTACACCTTC. This gives the protein CASSDPSSYGYTF.

This chain joins TRBV2 and TRBJ1-5, with 10 bases that match TRBD1. The V segment lost 4 bases and the J segment 6 bases; nucleotides outside the gene matches: 3. This CDR3 comprises 14 residues. CDR1 SNHLY and CDR2 FYNNEI come from the germline V gene. The CDR3 nucleotides read TGTGCCAGCAGTGGGACAGGGGGTAGTCAGCCCCAGCATTTT. This gives the protein CASSGTGGSQPQHF.

In this sample, this clonotype turned up a few times. The CDR3 region is CASSLALPVNNEQFF. As DNA, the CDR3 is TGTGCCAGCAGCTTAGCGCTGCCTGTCAACAATGAGCAGTTCTTC. The chain is built from TRBV7-2 and TRBJ2-1; D is unresolved. The CDR3 covers 15 residues. In germline, CDR1 is SGHTA, CDR2 FQGNSA. V was clipped by 0 bases and J by 5 bases, with 11 bases between them.

This clonotype was seen more than once but under ten times. The rearrangement uses TRBV6-1 and TRBJ1-6, with 7 bases lining up with TRBD1. Germline CDR1 is MNHNS and CDR2 is SASEGT. The CDR3 covers 14 residues. V lost 6 bases, J lost 7 bases, and 6 bases stayed unmatched. CDR3 protein: CASSVGQRNSPLHF. CDR3 in DNA: TGTGCCAGCAGCGTGGGACAGAGAAATTCACCCCTCCACTTT.

This clonotype was counted between two and nine times. The chain is built from TRBV7-3 and TRBJ2-7; 10 bases map to TRBD2. This CDR3 has 16 amino acids. CDR1 SGHTA and CDR2 FQGTGA come from the germline V gene. After removal of 2 bases from V and 5 bases from J, the junction contained 9 bases not matched to a gene. The CDR3 region has the DNA TGTGCCAGCAGCTTATCCGGGCTAGCGGGGGTGAACGAGCAGTACTTC. Amino acids: CASSLSGLAGVNEQYF.